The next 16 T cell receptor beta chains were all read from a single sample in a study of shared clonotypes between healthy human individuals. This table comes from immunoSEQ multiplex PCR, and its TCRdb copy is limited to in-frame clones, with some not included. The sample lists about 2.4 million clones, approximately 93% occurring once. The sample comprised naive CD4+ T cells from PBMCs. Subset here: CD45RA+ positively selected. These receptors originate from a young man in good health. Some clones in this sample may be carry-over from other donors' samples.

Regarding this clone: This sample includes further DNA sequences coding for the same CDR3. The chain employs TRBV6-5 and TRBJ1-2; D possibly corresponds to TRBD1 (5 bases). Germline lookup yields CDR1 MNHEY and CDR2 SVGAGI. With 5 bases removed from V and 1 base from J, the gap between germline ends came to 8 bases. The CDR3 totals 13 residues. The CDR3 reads CASSLDSNYGYTF. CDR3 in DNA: TGTGCCAGCAGTCTTGACAGTAACTATGGCTACACCTTC.

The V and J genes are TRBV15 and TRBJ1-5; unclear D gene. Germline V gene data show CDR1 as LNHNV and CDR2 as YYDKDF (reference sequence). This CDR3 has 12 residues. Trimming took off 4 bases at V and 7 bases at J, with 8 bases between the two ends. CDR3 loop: CATSKVRQPQHF. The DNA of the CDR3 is TGTGCCACCAGCAAAGTGAGGCAGCCCCAGCATTTT.

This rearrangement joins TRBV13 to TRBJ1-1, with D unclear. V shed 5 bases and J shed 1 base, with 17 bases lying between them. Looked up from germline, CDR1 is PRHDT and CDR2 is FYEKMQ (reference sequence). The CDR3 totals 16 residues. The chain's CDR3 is CASSPREGRTNTEAFF. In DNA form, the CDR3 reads TGTGCCAGCAGCCCACGTGAAGGACGGACGAACACTGAAGCTTTCTTT.

CDR3 sequence (DNA): TGTGCCAGCAGTGAACTGAGGGTTGGTGGCTATGGCTACACCTTC. This sequence encodes CASSELRVGGYGYTF. V is TRBV2 and J is TRBJ1-2; D not certain. The CDR3 has 15 residues. Trimming shortened V by 2 bases and J by 4 bases, and 14 bases separated the two germline ends. The V gene's germline CDR1 is SNHLY and CDR2 FYNNEI.

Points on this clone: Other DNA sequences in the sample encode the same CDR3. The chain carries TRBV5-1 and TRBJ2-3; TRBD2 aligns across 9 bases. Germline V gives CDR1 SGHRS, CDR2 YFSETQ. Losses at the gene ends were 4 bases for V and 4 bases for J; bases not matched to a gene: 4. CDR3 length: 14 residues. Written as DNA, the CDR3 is TGCGCCAGCAGCCTAGGGACTAGCCCAGATACGCAGTATTTT. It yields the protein CASSLGTSPDTQYF.

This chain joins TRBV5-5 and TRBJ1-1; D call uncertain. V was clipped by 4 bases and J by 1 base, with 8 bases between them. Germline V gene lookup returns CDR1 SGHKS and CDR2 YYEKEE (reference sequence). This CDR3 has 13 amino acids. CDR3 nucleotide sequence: TGTGCCAGCAGCCCCCTAAGGAACACTGAAGCTTTCTTT. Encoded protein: CASSPLRNTEAFF.

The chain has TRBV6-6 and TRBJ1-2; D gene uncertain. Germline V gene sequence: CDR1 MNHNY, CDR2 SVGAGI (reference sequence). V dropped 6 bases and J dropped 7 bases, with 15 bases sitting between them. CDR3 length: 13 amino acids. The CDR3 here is CASSGVVIVGYTF. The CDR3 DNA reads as TGTGCCAGCAGCGGCGTGGTAATAGTTGGCTACACCTTC.

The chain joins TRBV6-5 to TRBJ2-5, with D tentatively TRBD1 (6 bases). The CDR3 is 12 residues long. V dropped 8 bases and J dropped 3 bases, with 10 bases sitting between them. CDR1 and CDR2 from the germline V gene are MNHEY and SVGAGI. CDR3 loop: CASQNREETQYF. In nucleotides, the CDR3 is TGTGCCAGCCAGAACAGGGAAGAGACCCAGTACTTC.

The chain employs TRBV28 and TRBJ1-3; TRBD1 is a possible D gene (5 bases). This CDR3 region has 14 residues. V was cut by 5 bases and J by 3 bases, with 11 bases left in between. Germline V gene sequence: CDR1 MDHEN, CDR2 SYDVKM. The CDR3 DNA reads TGTGCCAGCAGTGGGCGGACACGTGGAAACACCATATATTTT. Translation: CASSGRTRGNTIYF.

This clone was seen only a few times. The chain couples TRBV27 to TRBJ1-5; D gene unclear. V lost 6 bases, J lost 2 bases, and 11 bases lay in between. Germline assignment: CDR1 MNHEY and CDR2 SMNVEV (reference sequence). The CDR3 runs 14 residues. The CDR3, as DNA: TGTGCCAGCAGGAGCCGCCGGGGCAATCAGCCCCAGCATTTT. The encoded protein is CASRSRRGNQPQHF.

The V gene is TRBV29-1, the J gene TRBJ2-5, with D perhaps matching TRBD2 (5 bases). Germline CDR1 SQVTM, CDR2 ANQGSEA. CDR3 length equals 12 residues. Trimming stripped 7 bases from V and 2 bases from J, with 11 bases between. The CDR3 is CSAYSGQETQYF. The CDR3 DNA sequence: TGCAGCGCTTACTCGGGGCAAGAGACCCAGTACTTC.

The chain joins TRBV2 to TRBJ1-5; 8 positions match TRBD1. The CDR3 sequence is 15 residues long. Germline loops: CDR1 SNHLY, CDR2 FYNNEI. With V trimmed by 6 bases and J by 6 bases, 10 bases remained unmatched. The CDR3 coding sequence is TGTGCCAGCAGGATGGACAGGGAGTGGGGTCAGCCCCAGCATTTT. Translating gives CASRMDREWGQPQHF.

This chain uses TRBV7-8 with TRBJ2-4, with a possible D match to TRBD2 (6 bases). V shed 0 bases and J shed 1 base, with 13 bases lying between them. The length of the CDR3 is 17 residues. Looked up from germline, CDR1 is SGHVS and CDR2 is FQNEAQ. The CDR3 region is CASSLARAGAAKNIQYF. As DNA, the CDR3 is TGTGCCAGCAGCTTAGCCCGAGCGGGTGCTGCCAAAAACATTCAGTACTTC. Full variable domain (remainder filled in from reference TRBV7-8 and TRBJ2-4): GAGVSQSPRYKVAKRGQDVALRCDPISGHVSLFWYQQALGQGPEFLTYFQNEAQLDKSGLPSDRFFAERPEGSVSTLKIQRTQQEDSAVYLCASSLARAGAAKNIQYFGAGTRLSVL.

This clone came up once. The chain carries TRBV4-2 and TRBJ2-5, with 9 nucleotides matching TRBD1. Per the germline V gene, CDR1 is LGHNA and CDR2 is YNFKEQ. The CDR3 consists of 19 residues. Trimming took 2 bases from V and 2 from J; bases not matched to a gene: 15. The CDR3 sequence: CASSQRGGGQGDYQETQYF. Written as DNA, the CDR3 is TGTGCCAGCAGCCAAAGAGGAGGGGGACAGGGAGATTATCAAGAGACCCAGTACTTC.

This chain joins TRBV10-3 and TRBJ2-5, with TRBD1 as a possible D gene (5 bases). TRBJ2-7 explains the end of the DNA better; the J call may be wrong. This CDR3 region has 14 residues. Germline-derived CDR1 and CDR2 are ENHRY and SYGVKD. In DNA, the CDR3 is TGTGCCATCAGTACTAACAGACAGTCCTACGAGCAGTACTTC. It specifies CAISTNRQSYEQYF.

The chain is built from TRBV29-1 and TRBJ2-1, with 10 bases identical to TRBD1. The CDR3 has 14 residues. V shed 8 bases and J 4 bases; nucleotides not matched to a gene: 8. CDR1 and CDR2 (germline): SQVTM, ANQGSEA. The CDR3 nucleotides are TGCAGCCTCCGCCGGGACAGGGGTTACAATGAGCAGTTCTTC. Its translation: CSLRRDRGYNEQFF.